This TCR beta chain is drawn from a study of T cells in Graves' hyperthyroidism and ophthalmopathy. Turning to the study itself: Prior to any treatment, at the point of initial diagnosis, peripheral blood was collected.

TCR beta CDR3 region amplification was performed from RNA transcripts. The HTBI primer set drove a first-round RT-PCR of the TCR CDR3. MiXCR, applied by TCRdb to the multiplex PCR reads, yields one record per CDR3 protein. The sample includes 530,000 or so distinct CDR3 sequences, approximately 25% seen only once; the top ten take about 11%. Study-wide results and caveats: In blood, most of the thyroid clonotypes expanded above 0.001 were also present. Separation of ophthalmopathy from stable hyperthyroidism was achieved by a 13 V-J model.

Turning to this clonotype: As yet, its antigen is unknown.

The sequenced sample was blood. The origin of this receptor is a woman aged 25 to 39 with Graves' ophthalmopathy.

CDR3 coding DNA: TGTGCCAGCAGCCCTGACAGGATCAAAGCTTTCTTT. Amino acid sequence: CASSPDRIKAFF. The rearrangement joins TRBV12-3 or TRBV12-4 to TRBJ1-1, with D perhaps matching TRBD1 (6 bases). Trimming pared 6 bases from V and 9 bases from J, leaving 14 bases between. The CDR3 contains 12 residues.